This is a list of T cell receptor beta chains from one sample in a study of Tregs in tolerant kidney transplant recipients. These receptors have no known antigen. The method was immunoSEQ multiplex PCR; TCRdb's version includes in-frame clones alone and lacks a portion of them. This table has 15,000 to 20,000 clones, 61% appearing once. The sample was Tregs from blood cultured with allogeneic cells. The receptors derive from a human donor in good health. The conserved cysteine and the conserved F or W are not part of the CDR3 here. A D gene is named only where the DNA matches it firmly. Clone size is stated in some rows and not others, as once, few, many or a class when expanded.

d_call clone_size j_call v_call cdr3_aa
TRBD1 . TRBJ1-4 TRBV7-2 ASSWRQGSNEKLF
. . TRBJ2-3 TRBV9 ASSVEDYTDTQY
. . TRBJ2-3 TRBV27 ASSLSGTDTQY
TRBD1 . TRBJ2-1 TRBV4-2 ASSYMVRTGQKPGYNEQF
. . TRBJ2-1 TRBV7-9 ASSWVTDEQF
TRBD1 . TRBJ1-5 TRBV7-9 ASSQGQGENQPQH
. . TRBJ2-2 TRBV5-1 ASSPPGTSTGELF
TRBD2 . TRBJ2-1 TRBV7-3 ASSLRHSGLAGGSSYNEQF
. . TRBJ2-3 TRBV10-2 ASSESGGWATDTQY
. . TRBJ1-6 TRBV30 AWGDAEVSPLH
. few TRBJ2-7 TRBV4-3 ARTGWRPYEQY
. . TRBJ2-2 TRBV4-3 ASSHRNTGELF
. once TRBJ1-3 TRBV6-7 ASSRGNTIY
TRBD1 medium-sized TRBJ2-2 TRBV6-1 ASRGQGATGELF
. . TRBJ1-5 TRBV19 ASSTRGRLSNQPQH
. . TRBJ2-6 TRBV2 ASTRAESGANVLT
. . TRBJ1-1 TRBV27 ASSYGLDTEAF
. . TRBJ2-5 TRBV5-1 ASSSQGETQY
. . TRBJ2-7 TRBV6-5 ASSYGTDNYEQY
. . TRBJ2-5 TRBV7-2 ASRRGQQETQY
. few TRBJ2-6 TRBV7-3 ASSLRESGANVLT
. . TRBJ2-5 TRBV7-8 AKETQY
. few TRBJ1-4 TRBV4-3 ASSPGFRGSTNEKLF
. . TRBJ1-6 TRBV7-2 ASSLDPYNSPLH
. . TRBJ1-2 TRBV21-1 ASSKEKRQRRREWGYT
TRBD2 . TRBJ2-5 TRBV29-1 SVPLAGQAETQY
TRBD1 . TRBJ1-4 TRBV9 ASSARQGLVEKLF
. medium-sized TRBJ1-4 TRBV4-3 ASSLVVGPSEKLF
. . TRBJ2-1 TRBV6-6 ATAGYGLLSYNEQF
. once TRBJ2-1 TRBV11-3 ASSLVGNAYNEQF
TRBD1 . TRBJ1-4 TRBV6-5 ASRIGQGFEKLF
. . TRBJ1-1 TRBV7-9 ASSTQGVNTEAF
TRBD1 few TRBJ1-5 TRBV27 ATRDRWLPNQPQH
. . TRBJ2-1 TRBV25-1 ASSDLLGGQF
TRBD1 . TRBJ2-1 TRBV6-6 ASSWDRGRNEQF
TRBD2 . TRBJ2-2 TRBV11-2 ASSSRPAGGRWELF
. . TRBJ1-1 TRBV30 AWSVGFEAF
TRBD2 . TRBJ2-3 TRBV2 ASRRGAYTDTQY
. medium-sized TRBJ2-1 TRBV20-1 SARENLWQF
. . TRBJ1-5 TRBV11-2 ASSLDSLGNQPQH
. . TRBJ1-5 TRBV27 ASSPPPRRPNSNQPQH
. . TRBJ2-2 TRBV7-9 ASSSGGHSGELF
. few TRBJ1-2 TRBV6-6 ASSYVANYGYT
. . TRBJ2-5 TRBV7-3 ASSQTGQETQY
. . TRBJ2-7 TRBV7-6 ASSFPRLGAYEQY
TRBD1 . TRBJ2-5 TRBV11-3 ASSSQGAIWETQY
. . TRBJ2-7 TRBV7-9 ASSLAGAGYEQY
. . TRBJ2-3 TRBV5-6 ASSLDRELDTQY
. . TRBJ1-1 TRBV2 ASSEGVRSGTEAF
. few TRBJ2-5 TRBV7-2 ASSTSSLRTQY
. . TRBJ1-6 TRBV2 ASKFSYNSPLH
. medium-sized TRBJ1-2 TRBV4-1 ASSQGARNYGYT
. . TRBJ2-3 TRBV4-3 ASSPQDAGSQY